This T cell receptor beta chain was captured by sequencing in a study of blood T cell repertoires in COVID-19. The length of the CDR3 is 15 residues. Germline CDR1 SGHNT, CDR2 YENEEA. After removal of 3 bases from V and 8 bases from J, the junction contained 9 bases not matched to a gene. Sequencing used immunoSEQ multiplex PCR; TCRdb keeps in-frame clones, though not all of them. This sample has about 220,000 clones, with 85% to 90% found just once. V and J are TRBV11-3 and TRBJ2-1; 8 nucleotides match TRBD2. The clonotype was recovered from a man under 40 who had been exposed to COVID-19. Sequenced sample: PBMCs or T cells enriched from blood (not recorded which). CDR3 sequence: CASSFGLAEWDEQFF. The CDR3 DNA reads as TGTGCCAGCAGCTTCGGACTAGCCGAGTGGGATGAGCAGTTCTTC.